A selection of T cell receptor beta chains follows, all from one sample in a study of T cells in Graves' hyperthyroidism and ophthalmopathy. Using its own MiXCR run on the multiplex PCR reads, TCRdb lists one record per CDR3 protein. In the table there are over 650,000 distinct CDR3 sequences, 16% of which are singletons. Material: blood. All receptors derive from a man younger than 35 with Graves' hyperthyroidism. Each CDR3 is given with its conserved first and last residue. Each record gives: V gene, J gene, clone size, D gene, CDR3 protein, CDR3 DNA. D genes are given only for firm matches. The size of a clone is reported for some rows only, either as once, few or many, or as a class for expanded clones.

V: TRBV6-1
J: TRBJ2-7
size: many
D: -
CDR3: CASRLRGRDEQYF
DNA: TGTGCCAGCAGGCTTAGGGGCCGCGACGAGCAGTACTTC

V: TRBV28
J: TRBJ1-2
size: many
D: -
CDR3: CASTLFDNYGYTF
DNA: TGTGCCAGCACCCTTTTTGATAACTATGGCTACACCTTC

V: TRBV12-3/TRBV12-4
J: TRBJ2-6
size: few
D: TRBD1
CDR3: CASSILTGGGANVLTF
DNA: TGTGCCAGCAGTATCCTGACAGGGGGTGGGGCCAACGTCCTGACTTTC

V: TRBV28
J: TRBJ1-2
size: many
D: TRBD1
CDR3: CASSGQGNGYTF
DNA: TGTGCCAGCAGTGGACAGGGGAATGGCTACACCTTC

V: TRBV7-9
J: TRBJ2-2
size: -
D: TRBD2
CDR3: CASSLFAGGTGELFF
DNA: TGTGCCAGCAGCTTATTCGCGGGAGGTACCGGGGAGCTGTTTTTT

V: TRBV10-3
J: TRBJ2-7
size: few
D: TRBD2
CDR3: CAISGGLAGFYEQYF
DNA: TGTGCCATCAGTGGTGGACTAGCGGGATTCTACGAGCAGTACTTC

V: TRBV11-2
J: TRBJ2-1
size: -
D: -
CDR3: CASSWAVSYNEQFF
DNA: TGTGCCAGCAGCTGGGCGGTCTCCTACAATGAGCAGTTCTTC

V: TRBV20-1
J: TRBJ1-3
size: few
D: -
CDR3: CSVPDRTSGNTIYF
DNA: TGCAGTGTCCCCGACAGGACCTCTGGAAACACCATATATTTT

V: TRBV20-1
J: TRBJ1-2
size: few
D: -
CDR3: CSARDGTANYGYTF
DNA: TGCAGTGCTAGAGACGGGACGGCAAACTATGGCTACACCTTC

V: TRBV3-1
J: TRBJ2-7
size: -
D: TRBD2
CDR3: CASRDRGGRATSGEQYF
DNA: TGTGCCAGCAGAGACCGCGGCGGGAGGGCCACTAGTGGCGAGCAGTACTTC

V: TRBV28
J: TRBJ2-1
size: many
D: TRBD2
CDR3: CASSLTSGHEQFF
DNA: TGTGCCAGCAGTTTGACTAGCGGCCATGAGCAGTTCTTC

V: TRBV18
J: TRBJ2-3
size: many
D: -
CDR3: CASSPSGWDTQYF
DNA: TGTGCCAGCTCACCCTCTGGGTGGGATACGCAGTATTTT

V: TRBV7-8
J: TRBJ2-1
size: many
D: -
CDR3: CASSLLRRASYNEQFF
DNA: TGTGCCAGCAGCCTCCTCCGCAGGGCCTCCTACAATGAGCAGTTCTTC

V: TRBV6-1
J: TRBJ1-4
size: many
D: -
CDR3: CASSETQTNEKLFF
DNA: TGTGCCAGCAGTGAAACGCAGACTAATGAAAAACTGTTTTTT

V: TRBV9
J: TRBJ2-3
size: few
D: TRBD2
CDR3: CASSVGVAGGPYDTQYF
DNA: TGTGCCAGCAGCGTTGGAGTAGCGGGAGGGCCATATGATACGCAGTATTTT

V: TRBV6-2/TRBV6-3
J: TRBJ2-7
size: few
D: TRBD2
CDR3: CASTASPGLAETSYEQYF
DNA: TGTGCCAGCACCGCCTCACCGGGACTAGCGGAGACCTCCTACGAGCAGTACTTC

V: TRBV12-3/TRBV12-4
J: TRBJ2-7
size: few
D: -
CDR3: CASSLLRTDYEQYF
DNA: TGTGCCAGCAGTTTGTTACGGACCGACTACGAGCAGTACTTC

V: TRBV4-1
J: TRBJ2-7
size: -
D: TRBD1
CDR3: CASRQPGQGGDEQYF
DNA: TGCGCCAGCAGGCAGCCGGGACAGGGTGGAGACGAGCAGTACTTC

V: TRBV19
J: TRBJ2-2
size: -
D: -
CDR3: CASSMRTGELFF
DNA: TGTGCCAGTAGTATGAGGACCGGGGAGCTGTTTTTT

V: TRBV7-9
J: TRBJ2-7
size: -
D: -
CDR3: CASSLVDHYEQYF
DNA: TGTGCCAGCAGCTTAGTAGACCACTACGAGCAGTACTTC

V: TRBV24-1
J: TRBJ2-5
size: -
D: TRBD1
CDR3: CATSVAGQGHQETQYF
DNA: TGTGCCACCAGTGTTGCCGGACAGGGACACCAAGAGACCCAGTACTTC

V: TRBV29-1
J: TRBJ2-1
size: many
D: TRBD2
CDR3: CSSREGLWNNEQFF
DNA: TGCAGTTCACGGGAGGGCCTTTGGAACAATGAGCAGTTCTTC

V: TRBV13
J: TRBJ2-3
size: few
D: TRBD2
CDR3: CASGLAGGLSTDTQYF
DNA: TGTGCCAGCGGACTAGCGGGAGGGCTGAGCACAGATACGCAGTATTTT

V: TRBV7-6
J: TRBJ2-3
size: many
D: TRBD1
CDR3: CASSLVLAGGDCTDTQYF
DNA: TGTGCCAGCAGCTTAGTTTTGGCAGGGGGAGATTGCACAGATACGCAGTATTTT

V: TRBV12-3/TRBV12-4
J: TRBJ2-5
size: many
D: -
CDR3: CASSPGGPGAQYF
DNA: TGTGCCAGCAGTCCCGGGGGGCCGGGGGCCCAGTACTTC

V: TRBV7-2
J: TRBJ2-3
size: many
D: -
CDR3: CASRYLDTITDTQYF
DNA: TGTGCCAGCAGATACCTGGACACAATCACAGATACGCAGTATTTT

V: TRBV11-2
J: TRBJ2-7
size: many
D: -
CDR3: CASSWTPSSYEQYF
DNA: TGTGCCAGCAGTTGGACCCCGAGCTCCTACGAGCAGTACTTC

V: TRBV28
J: TRBJ1-5
size: many
D: -
CDR3: CASKDTLGNQPQHF
DNA: TGTGCCAGCAAGGACACCCTAGGCAATCAGCCCCAGCATTTT

V: TRBV7-8
J: TRBJ2-5
size: once
D: -
CDR3: CASSVNSGAETQYF
DNA: TGTGCCAGCAGCGTAAATTCCGGGGCCGAGACCCAGTACTTC

V: TRBV7-9
J: TRBJ2-2
size: -
D: -
CDR3: CASSPLTLNTGELFF
DNA: TGTGCCAGCAGCCCGCTTACCCTTAACACCGGGGAGCTGTTTTTT

V: TRBV5-5
J: TRBJ1-1
size: few
D: -
CDR3: CASSLLGVNPFHGEAFF
DNA: TGTGCCAGCAGCTTGCTCGGGGTCAATCCTTTTCACGGTGAAGCTTTCTTT

V: TRBV6-1
J: TRBJ2-3
size: -
D: -
CDR3: CASSETGYRLTDTQYF
DNA: TGTGCCAGCAGTGAAACAGGGTATCGGTTAACAGATACGCAGTATTTT

V: TRBV7-9
J: TRBJ2-7
size: few
D: TRBD2
CDR3: CASRATSGGYEQYF
DNA: TGTGCCAGCAGAGCAACTAGCGGTGGGTACGAGCAGTACTTC

V: TRBV6-2/TRBV6-3
J: TRBJ2-7
size: few
D: -
CDR3: CASSYSRGDEQYF
DNA: TGTGCCAGCAGTTACTCCAGGGGAGACGAGCAGTACTTC

V: TRBV27
J: TRBJ2-2
size: few
D: -
CDR3: CASSPSHTGELFF
DNA: TGTGCCAGCAGTCCATCCCACACCGGGGAGCTGTTTTTT

V: TRBV28
J: TRBJ2-7
size: many
D: -
CDR3: CASSVPTGGSVLSYEQYF
DNA: TGTGCCAGCAGTGTGCCGACAGGCGGTTCTGTCCTTTCCTACGAGCAGTACTTC

V: TRBV20-1
J: TRBJ2-1
size: -
D: TRBD2
CDR3: CSVTSGTSGNYNEQFF
DNA: TGCAGTGTTACATCCGGGACTAGCGGAAACTACAATGAGCAGTTCTTC

V: TRBV2
J: TRBJ2-7
size: many
D: -
CDR3: CASRYTYEQYF
DNA: TGTGCCAGCAGATATACCTACGAGCAGTACTTC

V: TRBV9
J: TRBJ2-1
size: few
D: TRBD2
CDR3: CASSVGPAGGNNEQFF
DNA: TGTGCCAGCAGCGTAGGCCCAGCGGGAGGGAACAATGAGCAGTTCTTC

V: TRBV28
J: TRBJ2-1
size: few
D: -
CDR3: CAITAGGVRGNEQFF
DNA: TGTGCCATAACCGCTGGGGGGGTCAGGGGCAATGAGCAGTTCTTC

V: TRBV13
J: TRBJ2-1
size: -
D: -
CDR3: CASSHLAGYHEQFF
DNA: TGTGCCAGCAGCCACCTAGCTGGATACCATGAGCAGTTCTTC

V: TRBV28
J: TRBJ2-5
size: many
D: TRBD2
CDR3: CASSPGTSGIGGETQYF
DNA: TGTGCCAGCAGTCCGGGGACTAGCGGGATAGGCGGGGAGACCCAGTACTTC

V: TRBV6-2/TRBV6-3
J: TRBJ2-6
size: many
D: -
CDR3: CASKGSGANVLTF
DNA: TGTGCCAGCAAGGGGTCTGGGGCCAACGTCCTGACTTTC

V: TRBV12-3/TRBV12-4
J: TRBJ2-5
size: many
D: -
CDR3: CASSSGALGYF
DNA: TGTGCCAGCAGTTCAGGGGCGCTCGGGTACTTC

V: TRBV5-1
J: TRBJ2-1
size: many
D: -
CDR3: CASSLFQGSVWNEQFF
DNA: TGCGCCAGCAGCTTGTTCCAGGGTAGTGTGTGGAATGAGCAGTTCTTC

V: TRBV28
J: TRBJ2-7
size: many
D: -
CDR3: CASSFPTYEQYF
DNA: TGTGCCAGCAGTTTTCCGACCTACGAGCAGTACTTC

V: TRBV7-9
J: TRBJ2-3
size: many
D: -
CDR3: CASTEGGDTQYF
DNA: TGTGCCAGCACCGAGGGTGGAGATACGCAGTATTTT

V: TRBV11-2
J: TRBJ2-7
size: many
D: -
CDR3: CASSLGQGRYEQYF
DNA: TGTGCCAGCAGCTTGGGGCAGGGAAGATACGAGCAGTACTTC

V: TRBV28
J: TRBJ2-5
size: many
D: -
CDR3: CASSPTSFETQYF
DNA: TGTGCCAGCAGTCCTACTAGCTTTGAGACCCAGTACTTC

V: TRBV20-1
J: TRBJ2-1
size: -
D: TRBD2
CDR3: CSARRLAGVTYNEQFF
DNA: TGCAGTGCTAGAAGACTAGCGGGAGTCACCTACAATGAGCAGTTCTTC

V: TRBV7-2
J: TRBJ2-7
size: many
D: -
CDR3: CASSMDTFSYEQYF
DNA: TGTGCCAGCAGCATGGACACTTTCTCCTACGAGCAGTACTTC

V: TRBV4-1
J: TRBJ2-5
size: few
D: TRBD2
CDR3: CASSQEFRGGREETQYF
DNA: TGCGCCAGCAGCCAAGAATTTCGGGGAGGGCGAGAAGAGACCCAGTACTTC